The 29 T cell receptor beta chains below all came from one sample that was sequenced in a study of post-analysis software for immune sequencing data. Study conclusions and caveats: There were a handful of TRBV segments more frequent in patients than controls, and TRBV5-6, TRBV5-1 and TRBV20-1 were among them.

Unique molecular identifiers featured in each of the TCR beta cDNA libraries. In TCRdb, the PCR reads were re-called with MiXCR into one record per CDR3 protein. The sample lists about 540,000 distinct CDR3 sequences; roughly 34% were seen once. These receptors' antigens are unknown. Sample: blood. The receptors stem from a girl aged 2-17 years with multiple sclerosis.

The gene calls are TRBV28 and TRBJ1-5; D is unclear. This CDR3 is 14 amino acids long. Deletions cut 7 bases from V and 4 bases from J, with 14 bases between. Per the germline V gene, CDR1 is MDHEN and CDR2 is SYDVKM. The CDR3 region is CASTIPTRNQPQHF. As DNA, the CDR3 is TGTGCCAGCACCATCCCGACCCGGAATCAGCCCCAGCATTTT.

The chain couples TRBV20-1 to TRBJ2-3; 9 nucleotides match TRBD2. The CDR3 consists of 17 residues. Germline trimming cut 1 base from V and 4 bases from J; bases unmatched to any gene: 12. CDR1 is DFQATT, CDR2 SNEGSKA, per germline (reference sequence). The CDR3 loop is CSARAAPLAGISDTQYF. DNA of the CDR3: TGCAGTGCTAGAGCGGCCCCGCTAGCGGGGATATCAGATACGCAGTATTTT.

The chain links TRBV5-1 to TRBJ2-1, with a tentative D call TRBD2 (6 bases). Per germline, CDR1 SGHRS and CDR2 YFSETQ. Trimming shortened V by 4 bases and J by 2 bases, and 16 bases separated the two germline ends. The CDR3 is 16 amino acids. As DNA, the CDR3 is TGCGCCAGCAGCGTCCAACGGGGGACCCCCTACAATGAGCAGTTCTTC. Protein: CASSVQRGTPYNEQFF.

CDR3 region: CASSAEVATDTQYF. The CDR3 DNA is TGTGCCAGCAGCGCCGAAGTGGCCACAGATACGCAGTATTTT. V usage is TRBV9 and J usage is TRBJ2-3, with D uncertain. The CDR3 is made up of 14 amino acids. V shed 3 bases and J shed 2 bases, with 10 bases lying between them. CDR1 and CDR2 (germline): SGDLS, YYNGEE.

The gene calls are TRBV5-1 and TRBJ2-1; 10 bases line up with TRBD2. This CDR3 contains 16 residues. From germline, CDR1 is SGHRS and CDR2 YFSETQ. Trimming cost V 0 bases and J 7 bases; bases outside gene matches: 7. The CDR3 DNA is TGCGCCAGCAGCTTGGCCGGGACTAGCGTTTCAAATGAGCAGTTCTTC. Translating it yields CASSLAGTSVSNEQFF.

The rearrangement links TRBV6-9 to TRBJ2-5; 7 nucleotides agree with TRBD1. CDR3 length: 21 amino acids. The V segment lost 2 bases and the J segment 2 bases; nucleotides outside the gene matches: 23. Germline-derived CDR1 and CDR2 are MNHGY and SVAAGI. The DNA of the CDR3 is TGTGCCAGCAGTTATGGTATCGCAAAGAGAGGCTGCCGGACAGGACAAGAGACCCAGTACTTC. It specifies CASSYGIAKRGCRTGQETQYF.

This clonotype has a handful of counts. The gene calls are TRBV20-1 and TRBJ2-1, with D possibly called TRBD1 or TRBD2 (5 bases each). CDR1 and CDR2 (germline): DFQATT, SNEGSKA (reference sequence). Trimming stripped 6 bases from V and 9 bases from J, with 21 bases between. The CDR3 has 14 amino acids. The CDR3 DNA is TGCAGTGCAACGGGACCCGGGGTTGTCGGTGAGCAGTTCTTC. Protein: CSATGPGVVGEQFF.

The chain employs TRBV29-1 and TRBJ1-2, with D perhaps TRBD1 (5 bases). Trimming took 6 bases from V and 5 from J, leaving 22 bases between them. Germline CDR1 is SQVTM and CDR2 is ANQGSEA. The CDR3 extends over 15 amino acids. The CDR3 nucleotides read TGCAGCGTCCCAAATTGGGCCGGGACTGAGTATGGCTACACCTTC. It yields the protein CSVPNWAGTEYGYTF.

V gene TRBV20-1 combines with J gene TRBJ2-4; possibly TRBD1 or TRBD2 for D (5 bases each). The end of the DNA aligns better with TRBJ2-7, so the J call may be wrong. This CDR3 is 14 amino acids long. Germline V CDR1 and CDR2: DFQATT, SNEGSKA (reference sequence). The CDR3: CSAQRAGKYDEQYF. The CDR3, as DNA: TGCAGTGCCCAGAGGGCAGGGAAATACGACGAGCAGTACTTC.

This chain links TRBV4-2 with TRBJ1-2; 8 bases are a match to TRBD1. This CDR3 contains 16 residues. V gave up 0 bases and J gave up 4 bases; unmatched junction bases: 7. Germline assignment: CDR1 LGHNA and CDR2 YNFKEQ. The CDR3 region is CASSQDRDRLLYGYTF. The CDR3 DNA reads TGTGCCAGCAGCCAAGACCGGGACAGGCTCCTCTATGGCTACACCTTC.

This clonotype appeared many times. This sequence joins TRBV10-3 and TRBJ2-5; 7 bases map to TRBD2. This CDR3 is built from 14 residues. Germline loops: CDR1 ENHRY, CDR2 SYGVKD. V lost 4 bases, J lost 1 base, and 3 bases stayed unmatched. CDR3 nucleotide sequence: TGTGCCATCAGTGGAGGGACTATCCAAGAGACCCAGTACTTC. This sequence encodes CAISGGTIQETQYF.

A few counts support this clonotype. The chain's CDR3 is CASSQEGFQETQYF. In nucleotides, the CDR3 is TGTGCCAGCAGCCAAGAGGGCTTCCAAGAGACCCAGTACTTC. The J gene is TRBJ2-5, the V gene TRBV4-2, with D unclear. The germline CDR1 and CDR2 sequences are LGHNA and YNFKEQ. CDR3 length: 14 amino acids. V lost 0 bases to trimming and J lost 1 base, with 6 bases between them.

On this clonotype: The junction shows a germline mismatch at one end, possibly a read error. This chain connects TRBV18 to TRBJ2-5; 14 bases map to TRBD2. This CDR3 region has 15 residues. The V gene's germline CDR1 is KGHSH and CDR2 LQKENI. The CDR3 DNA sequence: TGTGCCTGCTCATGGACTAGCGGGGGGAAAGAGACCCAGTACTTC. This encodes CACSWTSGGKETQYF.

This clonotype was observed a handful of times. The V gene is TRBV5-1, the J gene TRBJ2-1; no definite D call. V was cut by 1 base and J by 5 bases, with 7 bases left in between. CDR3 length: 13 residues. The V gene's germline CDR1 is SGHRS and CDR2 YFSETQ. The CDR3 DNA reads TGCGCCAGCAGCTTGTGGCAGGACAATGAGCAGTTCTTC. It codes for CASSLWQDNEQFF. Variable domain in full (rest from reference TRBV5-1 and TRBJ2-1): KAGVTQTPRYLIKTRGQQVTLSCSPISGHRSVSWYQQTPGQGLQFLFEYFSETQRNKGNFPGRFSGRQFSNSRSEMNVSTLELGDSALYLCASSLWQDNEQFFGPGTRLTVL.

This clonotype has more than one count but fewer than ten. The chain joins TRBV20-1 to TRBJ2-7; D is undetermined. Germline CDR1 reads DFQATT; CDR2 reads SNEGSKA (reference sequence). CDR3 length equals 14 residues. With 4 bases removed from V and 12 bases from J, the gap between germline ends came to 25 bases. In nucleotides, the CDR3 is TGCAGTGCTATCCCCACGGACGTAGCAGAGACCCGGTACTTC. Translating gives CSAIPTDVAETRYF.

CDR3 sequence reads: CSARLGETQYF. The CDR3 DNA is TGCAGTGCCAGACTTGGGGAGACCCAGTACTTC. The J gene is TRBJ2-5, the V gene TRBV20-1; no clear D gene. The CDR3 totals 11 residues. Trimming removed 6 bases at V and 5 bases at J, with 10 bases between. The germline V gene has CDR1 DFQATT and CDR2 SNEGSKA (reference sequence).

The chain couples TRBV6-2 or TRBV6-3 to TRBJ2-1; 9 bases map to TRBD2. V gave up 7 bases and J gave up 0 bases; unmatched junction bases: 10. Germline CDR1 is MNHEY and CDR2 is SVGEGT. CDR3 length: 17 residues. CDR3 protein: CASNAAGGSSSYNEQFF. CDR3 DNA: TGTGCCAGCAACGCAGCGGGGGGCTCGAGCTCCTACAATGAGCAGTTCTTC.

The chain joins TRBV5-1 to TRBJ2-5; no reliable D call. CDR3 length: 12 residues. The V end lost 3 bases, the J end lost 4 bases, and 7 bases lay between the germline ends. Germline CDR1 SGHRS, CDR2 YFSETQ. In nucleotides, the CDR3 is TGCGCCAGCAGCTCCTCAACAGAGACCCAGTACTTC. It is translated as CASSSSTETQYF.

This clonotype was detected once. The rearrangement uses TRBV7-6 and TRBJ2-7; 9 bases map to TRBD2. Unmatched junction bases numbered 13, after V lost 6 bases and J lost 7 bases. The CDR3 totals 15 residues. Germline CDR1 reads SGHVS; CDR2 reads FNYEAQ. The CDR3 region is CASRAGGANYNEQYF. DNA for the CDR3: TGTGCCAGCAGGGCGGGAGGGGCCAACTACAATGAGCAGTACTTC.

The chain combines TRBV29-1 with TRBJ2-1; D may be TRBD1 (6 bases). Germline lookup yields CDR1 SQVTM and CDR2 ANQGSEA. The CDR3 spans 13 residues. V shed 7 bases and J shed 13 bases, with 23 bases lying between them. CDR3 sequence (DNA): TGCAGCGGGAATAGCGAGGGGGAAGAGACCCAGTTCTTC. Amino acid sequence: CSGNSEGEETQFF.

The chain employs TRBV6-1 and TRBJ1-2; possibly TRBD1 for D (5 bases). The V end was cut by 5 bases, the J end by 0 bases, with 13 bases between. The CDR3 length is 15 residues. Germline CDR1 MNHNS, CDR2 SASEGT. The CDR3 loop is CASSSRTPSNYGYTF. CDR3 nucleotides: TGTGCCAGCAGTTCCCGGACACCCTCTAACTATGGCTACACCTTC.

The table lists this clonotype with a few counts. V and J are TRBV20-1 and TRBJ2-7; 9 bases align to TRBD2. This CDR3 has 14 amino acids. Trimming took 6 bases from V and 5 from J; bases not matched to a gene: 11. In germline, CDR1 is DFQATT, CDR2 SNEGSKA (reference sequence). CDR3 coding DNA: TGCAGTGCGCGGGGGGGACCGTTTTACCACGAGCAGTACTTC. Its translation: CSARGGPFYHEQYF.

In its sample, this clonotype was seen a few times. V is TRBV4-1 and J is TRBJ1-6, with 10 bases aligning to TRBD1. This CDR3 is 17 amino acids long. V shed 5 bases, J shed 6 bases, and the junction held 10 bases outside the gene matches. Germline CDR1 is MGHRA and CDR2 is YSYEKL. The CDR3 DNA reads TGCGCCAGCAGCATACCCCGGGACAGGGGACCTAATTCACCCCTCCACTTT. Translated, it gives CASSIPRDRGPNSPLHF.

V is TRBV4-2 and J is TRBJ1-2; TRBD1 is a possible D gene (6 bases). Germline CDR1 and CDR2: LGHNA and YNFKEQ. This CDR3 has 17 residues. V lost 4 bases and J 1 base, leaving 19 bases between the germline ends. The DNA for the CDR3 is TGTGCCAGCAGCCGAACCTTACGGGGGGCTAATAACTATGGCTACACCTTC. Its protein product is CASSRTLRGANNYGYTF.

This rearrangement joins TRBV20-1 to TRBJ2-3, with 10 bases identical to TRBD2. The CDR3 is made up of 14 amino acids. Germline trimming cut 3 bases from V and 5 bases from J; bases unmatched to any gene: 5. Germline V gene sequence: CDR1 DFQATT, CDR2 SNEGSKA (reference sequence). CDR3 residues: CSARVAGGQDTQYF. The CDR3 bases are TGCAGTGCTAGGGTAGCGGGGGGCCAAGATACGCAGTATTTT.

The rearrangement uses TRBV2 and TRBJ1-5; D uncertain. CDR1 and CDR2 (germline): SNHLY, FYNNEI. This CDR3 region has 13 residues. Trimming removed 6 bases from V and 4 bases from J, with 10 bases in between. CDR3 sequence reads: CASRAGFNQPQHF. CDR3 nucleotide sequence: TGTGCCAGCAGGGCAGGATTTAATCAGCCCCAGCATTTT.

This clonotype occurred many times. The rearrangement links TRBV6-4 to TRBJ2-3; 10 bases are a match to TRBD2. V shed 3 bases and J 6 bases; nucleotides not matched to a gene: 3. Germline V gene lookup returns CDR1 MRHNA and CDR2 SNTAGT. This CDR3 contains 14 residues. The CDR3 sequence is CASSEASGGDTQYF. CDR3 nucleotides: TGTGCCAGCAGTGAAGCTAGCGGGGGTGATACGCAGTATTTT.

The chain uses TRBV20-1 and TRBJ1-2; perhaps TRBD1 as D (6 bases). V was shortened by 6 bases and J by 2 bases, with 10 bases between the two germline ends. The germline V gene encodes CDR1 DFQATT and CDR2 SNEGSKA (reference sequence). There are 12 residues in the CDR3. CDR3 protein: CSALTGNYGYTF. The CDR3 region has the DNA TGCAGTGCCCTAACAGGGAACTATGGCTACACCTTC.

This clonotype showed up just a few times. The chain employs TRBV6-5 and TRBJ1-2; D is uncertain. Germline CDR1 reads MNHEY; CDR2 reads SVGAGI. This CDR3 is built from 15 residues. The ends were cut back, 3 bases at V and 4 bases at J, with 15 bases in the middle. The CDR3 here is CASSYTQTNSYGYTF. CDR3 DNA: TGTGCCAGCAGTTATACCCAAACGAACAGCTATGGCTACACCTTC.